This TCR beta chain was sequenced for a study of tumor and adjacent non-tumor tissue in lung cancer. Study details: There were around 11 adenocarcinoma, 2 squamous cell carcinoma and 1 small cell lung cancer cases.

A modified ARM-PCR protocol with three rounds of nested PCR amplified TCRbeta. TCRdb used MiXCR to reprocess the multiplex PCR reads, holding one entry per CDR3 protein. This sample has around 70,000 distinct CDR3 sequences, with less than 80% found just once. Germline-derived CDR1 and CDR2 are SQVTM and ANQGSEA. The CDR3 sequence is 13 residues long. The study's findings and limits: Tumor TCR diversity, when higher, was linked to shorter survival.

Concerning this clonotype: Its antigen is unknown. The junction differs from germline at one of its ends, possibly a read error.

No cell sorting was done before RNA was extracted from the tissue. This receptor was taken from a man aged 60 to 69 with non-small cell lung cancer. The V and J genes are TRBV29-1 and TRBJ1-1; no clear D. The sample consisted of lung tumor tissue. This chain's CDR3 is CSVGEGESTEVFF. The CDR3, as DNA: TGCAGCGTTGGTGAAGGCGAGAGCACTGAAGTTTTCTTT.